By proportion, the clone carrying this T cell receptor (beta chain) is medium-sized. TCRdb reprocessed the multiplex PCR reads with MiXCR, giving one entry per CDR3 protein. The table lists about 24,000 distinct CDR3 sequences, 60% to 70% of them singletons. This entry belongs to a study of breast tumors, draining lymph nodes, adjacent tissues. The V gene end was trimmed by 5 bases and the J gene end by 4 bases; junction bases not matched to a gene: 8. This CDR3 has 15 amino acids. CDR1 SGHRS and CDR2 YFSETQ come from the germline V gene. The chain carries TRBV5-1 and TRBJ2-5, with TRBD2 identical over 10 bases. This TCR was sampled from a female donor with breast cancer. Some clones in this sample may be carry-over from other donors' samples. Sequenced material: tumor-adjacent breast tissue. The CDR3: CASRVAGGSIETQYF. CDR3 nucleotide sequence: TGCGCCAGCAGGGTAGCGGGAGGTTCGATAGAGACCCAGTACTTC.